This T cell receptor beta chain was sequenced during a study of cytomegalovirus exposure and HLA in healthy donors. This clone was seen more than once but under ten times. Its antigen is undetermined. General study points: It was reportedly the case that the classifier diagnosed cytomegalovirus status with high specificity and sensitivity. Sequence variants that were highly shared formed a cluster that was likely a sequencing artifact.

A multiplex PCR was run with 60 Vbeta primers and 13 Jbeta primers. Here immunoSEQ multiplex PCR was the method, and the copy in TCRdb shows in-frame clones only, minus some. The sample has about 120,000 clones, over 50% seen once; the top ten hold less than 9%. Sequencing input: PBMCs. The sequence was collected from a middle-aged woman in good health and CMV-seropositive.

The CDR3 loop is CASSLVPGAKQETQYF. CDR3 DNA: TGTGCCAGCAGCTTAGTGCCAGGGGCCAAACAAGAGACCCAGTACTTC. The chain carries TRBV7-9 and TRBJ2-5; perhaps TRBD1 as D (6 bases). This CDR3 spans 16 amino acids. Trimming removed 1 base from V and 2 bases from J, with 14 bases in between. Germline CDR1 is SEHNR and CDR2 is FQNEAQ (reference sequence).